Below, one T cell receptor (beta chain) is given with its context. Assay used: immunoSEQ multiplex PCR; TCRdb lists only in-frame clones, some missing. Found here are about 62,000 clones, around 90% of them singletons; the top ten hold roughly 2%. The data are from a study of T cell repertoires in ileal Crohn's disease. Germline values: CDR1 MGHRA, CDR2 YSYEKL. Trimming stripped 0 bases from V and 8 bases from J, with 7 bases between. CDR3 length: 12 residues. Time point defined: neoterminal ileum biopsy at postoperative endoscopy, about 6 months after surgery. V gene TRBV4-1 combines with J gene TRBJ1-2; D remains ambiguous. Sequencing used ileal tissue. This TCR derives from an adult with Crohn's disease. DNA for the CDR3: TGCGCCAGCAGCCAAGATCTAGGCGGCTACACCTTC. Amino acid sequence: CASSQDLGGYTF.